This T cell receptor beta chain was captured in a study of STAT5B mutations in CD4+ large granular lymphocyte leukemia (dated by TCRdb to between 2021 and 2023). At the level of the whole study: Among the healthy controls, the CDR3 'QG' motif was associated with a particular HLA allele. The study compared the TCRbeta repertoires of patients with CD4+ T-cell large granular lymphocyte leukemia against the TCRbeta repertoires of healthy blood donors. Flow cytometry on FACSCanto II or FACSVerse showed that the purified fractions were more than 95% pure among lymphocytes. General conclusions and limits of the study: The data were not HLA-matched, and the relatively small sample size could explain the higher clonality seen in CD4+ compared with CD8+ T-LGLL. Each patient's main leukemic clonotypes were private, but approximately 26% of these clonotypes showed up at low frequency in the non-leukemic repertoires of other patients. Enrichment of TRBV06-family usage was observed among the top patient clones (8/27) relative to healthy controls (2/35). Compared with healthy CD4+ repertoires, CD4-sorted patient repertoires appeared more clonal, and this difference remained even after the putative leukemic clones were removed.

As regards this clone: Its recognized antigen is unknown. No per-base quality is available; no much larger clone lies one base away.

TCRbeta rearrangements were sequenced from genomic DNA using the immunoSEQ assay at survey resolution. Concerning the study's data processing: In the TCR sequencing data, the smallest productive clonotype frequency that could be detected was 2.59 x 10-5. Only productive TCRbeta rearrangements, meaning sequences that were complete and in-frame, were kept for the analyses. Clonality for each sample was calculated as Simpson clonality in the immunoSEQ Analyzer version 3.0. Clones were grouped by frequency into very rare, small, medium, large (1-20%) or hyperexpanded (>20%) categories. Generation probabilities were estimated with OLGA 1.2.3, V-gene circos plots were made with VDJtools, specificities were searched in VDJdb, and CDR3 motifs were identified with GLIPH. TCRdb mirrors the immuneACCESS table, restricted to in-frame sequences. Some clones are absent from its copies; in checked studies, under half trace to an unresolved V gene, and the reason for the others is unknown. V, J and clone size are taken as reported in that table, and D and trimming were inferred from the DNA itself. The sample profile shows about 33,000 clones; roughly 80% of them were found once. The ten most abundant clones make up approximately 4.4% of the sample.

Healthy controls were roughly 37 blood donors whose buffy coats came from the Finnish Red Cross blood service. All TCR-sequenced material derived from peripheral blood: patient blood samples and healthy donor buffy coats. Peripheral blood mononuclear cells were isolated by Ficoll-Hypaque gradient centrifugation. For the healthy controls, CD4+ cells were obtained from buffy coats by magnetic purification. Genomic DNA was extracted with the Gentra Puregene Cell and Tissue kit and quantified on a Qubit 2.0 fluorometer. Looking up the germline V gene (reference sequence) yields CDR1 LNHDA and CDR2 SQIVND. CDR3 length: 15 amino acids, cysteine to phenylalanine. This entry keeps only the CDR3 DNA: 45 bases, framed from base 1. V ends up 1 base short and J 8 bases short, with an unmatched junction base count of 7.

The sequencing input was CD4+ T cells from blood buffy coats. The chain joins TRBV19 to TRBJ1-4; TRBD1 fits 7 bases in the junction. This receptor was obtained from a human donor in good health. The nucleotide sequence reads as follows: TGTGCCAGTAGTATAGGCGACAGGGTGGGGGAAAAACTGTTTTTT. Protein translation: CASSIGDRVGEKLFF.